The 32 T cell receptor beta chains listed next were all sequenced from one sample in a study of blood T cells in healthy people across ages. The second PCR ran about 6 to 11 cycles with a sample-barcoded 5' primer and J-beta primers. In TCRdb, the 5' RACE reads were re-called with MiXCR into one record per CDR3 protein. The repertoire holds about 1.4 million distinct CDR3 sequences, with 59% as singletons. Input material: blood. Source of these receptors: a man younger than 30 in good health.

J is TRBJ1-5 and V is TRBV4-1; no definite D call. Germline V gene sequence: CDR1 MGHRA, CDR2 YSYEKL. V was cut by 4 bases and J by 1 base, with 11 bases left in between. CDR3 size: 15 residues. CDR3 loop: CASSRNTASNQPQHF. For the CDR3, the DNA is TGCGCCAGCAGCCGAAATACAGCGAGCAATCAGCCCCAGCATTTT.

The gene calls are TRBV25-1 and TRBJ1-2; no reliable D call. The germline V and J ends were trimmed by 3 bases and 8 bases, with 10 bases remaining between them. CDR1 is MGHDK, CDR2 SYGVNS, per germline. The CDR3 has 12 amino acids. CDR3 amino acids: CASSDWGFGYTF. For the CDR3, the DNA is TGTGCCAGCAGTGATTGGGGTTTCGGCTACACCTTC.

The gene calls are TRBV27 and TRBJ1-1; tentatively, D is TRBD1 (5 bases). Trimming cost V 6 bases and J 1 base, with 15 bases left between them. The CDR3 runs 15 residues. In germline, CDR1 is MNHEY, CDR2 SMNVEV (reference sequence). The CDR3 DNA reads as TGTGCCAGCAGATTCGCGGGACGGCCGAACACTGAAGCTTTCTTT. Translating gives CASRFAGRPNTEAFF.

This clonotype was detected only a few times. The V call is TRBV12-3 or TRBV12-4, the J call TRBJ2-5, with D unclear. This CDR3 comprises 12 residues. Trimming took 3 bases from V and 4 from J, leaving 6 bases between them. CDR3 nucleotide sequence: TGTGCCAGCAGTTTCCTTCGAGAGACCCAGTACTTC. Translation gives CASSFLRETQYF.

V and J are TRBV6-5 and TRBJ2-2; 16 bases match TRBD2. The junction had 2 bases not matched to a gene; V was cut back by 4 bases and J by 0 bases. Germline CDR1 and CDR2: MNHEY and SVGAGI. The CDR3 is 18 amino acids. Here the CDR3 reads CASSSGTSGGANTGELFF. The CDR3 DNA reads TGTGCCAGCAGTTCCGGGACTAGCGGGGGGGCGAACACCGGGGAGCTGTTTTTT.

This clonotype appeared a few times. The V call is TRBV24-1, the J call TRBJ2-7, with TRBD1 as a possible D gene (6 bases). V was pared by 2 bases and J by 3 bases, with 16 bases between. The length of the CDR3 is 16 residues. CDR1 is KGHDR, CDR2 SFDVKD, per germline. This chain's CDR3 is CATSDSSTGPIYEQYF. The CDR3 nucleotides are TGTGCCACCAGTGATTCCTCCACAGGGCCCATCTACGAGCAGTACTTC.

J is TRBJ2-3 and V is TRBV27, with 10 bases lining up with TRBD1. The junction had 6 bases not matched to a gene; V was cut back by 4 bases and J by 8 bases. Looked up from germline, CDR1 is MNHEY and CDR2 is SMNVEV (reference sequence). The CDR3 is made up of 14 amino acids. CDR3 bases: TGTGCCAGCAGTTGGGACAGGGGTCAGGGTACGCAGTATTTT. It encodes CASSWDRGQGTQYF.

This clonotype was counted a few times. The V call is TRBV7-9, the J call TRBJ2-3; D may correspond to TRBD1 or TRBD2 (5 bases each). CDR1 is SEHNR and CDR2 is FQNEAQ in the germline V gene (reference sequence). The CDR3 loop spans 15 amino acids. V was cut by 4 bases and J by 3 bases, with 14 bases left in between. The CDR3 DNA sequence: TGTGCCAGCAGCTACAGGAGCGGATCGACAGATACGCAGTATTTT. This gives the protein CASSYRSGSTDTQYF.

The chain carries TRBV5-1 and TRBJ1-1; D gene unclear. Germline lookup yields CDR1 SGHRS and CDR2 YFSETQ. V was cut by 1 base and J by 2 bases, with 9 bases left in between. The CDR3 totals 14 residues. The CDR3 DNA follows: TGCGCCAGCAGCTTGTTCAAGGGAAACACTGAAGCTTTCTTT. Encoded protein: CASSLFKGNTEAFF.

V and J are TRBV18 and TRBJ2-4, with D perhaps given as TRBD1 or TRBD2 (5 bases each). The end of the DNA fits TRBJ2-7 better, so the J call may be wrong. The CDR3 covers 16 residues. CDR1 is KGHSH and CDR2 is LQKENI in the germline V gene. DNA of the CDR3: TGTGCCAGCTCACCAGGGGGAAGAGGGGAAATCTACGAGCAGTACTTC. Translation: CASSPGGRGEIYEQYF.

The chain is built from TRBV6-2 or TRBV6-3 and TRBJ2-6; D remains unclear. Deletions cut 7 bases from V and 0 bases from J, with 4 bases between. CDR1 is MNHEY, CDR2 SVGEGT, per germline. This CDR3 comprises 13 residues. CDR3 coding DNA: TGTGCCAGCAACCTCTCTGGGGCCAACGTCCTGACTTTC. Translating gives CASNLSGANVLTF.

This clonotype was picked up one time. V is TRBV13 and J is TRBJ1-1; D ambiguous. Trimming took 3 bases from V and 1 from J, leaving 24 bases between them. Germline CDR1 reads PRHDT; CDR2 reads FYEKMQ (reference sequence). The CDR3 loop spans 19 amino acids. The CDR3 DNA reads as TGTGCCAGCAGCTTCTTGTCTGGCGGTTCATCGATTGGGAACACTGAAGCTTTCTTT. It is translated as CASSFLSGGSSIGNTEAFF. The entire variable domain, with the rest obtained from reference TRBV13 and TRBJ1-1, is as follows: AAGVIQSPRHLIKEKRETATLKCYPIPRHDTVYWYQQGPGQDPQFLISFYEKMQSDKGSIPDRFSAQQFSDYHSELNMSSLELGDSALYFCASSFLSGGSSIGNTEAFFGQGTRLTVV.

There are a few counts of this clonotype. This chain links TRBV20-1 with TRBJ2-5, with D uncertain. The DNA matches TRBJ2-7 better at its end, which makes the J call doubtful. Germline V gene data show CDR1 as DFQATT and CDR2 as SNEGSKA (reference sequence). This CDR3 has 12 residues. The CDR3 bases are TGCAGTGCTATGGCAGACCGAGACGAGCAGTACTTC. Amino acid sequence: CSAMADRDEQYF.

The CDR3 bases are TGTGCCAGCAGTGCCCTCACCGGGACTGGGGCCAACGTCCTGACTTTC. As protein: CASSALTGTGANVLTF. The rearrangement uses TRBV6-1 and TRBJ2-6, with a possible D match to TRBD2 (5 bases). Germline CDR1 reads MNHNS; CDR2 reads SASEGT. V gave up 4 bases and J gave up 2 bases, with 12 bases separating them. The CDR3 has 16 amino acids.

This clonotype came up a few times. The CDR3 loop is CASSGETGRLTLDYGYTF. The DNA for the CDR3 is TGCGCCAGCAGCGGAGAAACAGGGCGGTTAACTTTGGACTATGGCTACACCTTC. V usage is TRBV5-1 and J usage is TRBJ1-2, with D perhaps matching TRBD1 (6 bases). Deletions cut 4 bases from V and 3 bases from J, with 25 bases between. Germline assignment: CDR1 SGHRS and CDR2 YFSETQ. The CDR3 is 18 amino acids.

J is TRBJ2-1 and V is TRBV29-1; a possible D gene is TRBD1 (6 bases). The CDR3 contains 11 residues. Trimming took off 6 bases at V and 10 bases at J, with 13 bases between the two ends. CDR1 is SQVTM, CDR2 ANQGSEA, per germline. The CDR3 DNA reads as TGCAGCGTAACCAGGGGATACGAGCAGTTCTTC. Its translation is CSVTRGYEQFF.

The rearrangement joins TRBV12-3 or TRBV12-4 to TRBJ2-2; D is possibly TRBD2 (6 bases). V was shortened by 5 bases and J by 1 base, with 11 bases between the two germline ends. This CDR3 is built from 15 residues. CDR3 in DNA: TGTGCCAGCAGTCCCTGGGACTTGAACACCGGGGAGCTGTTTTTT. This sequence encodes CASSPWDLNTGELFF.

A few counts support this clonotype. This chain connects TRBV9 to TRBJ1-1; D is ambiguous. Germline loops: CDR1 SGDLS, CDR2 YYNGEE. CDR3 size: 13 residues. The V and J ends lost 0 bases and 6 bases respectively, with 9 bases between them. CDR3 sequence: CASSVESHAEAFF. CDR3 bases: TGTGCCAGCAGCGTAGAATCGCATGCTGAAGCTTTCTTT.

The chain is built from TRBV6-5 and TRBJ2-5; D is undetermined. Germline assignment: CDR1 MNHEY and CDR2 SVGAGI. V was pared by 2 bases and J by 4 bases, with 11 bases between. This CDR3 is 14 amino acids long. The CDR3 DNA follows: TGTGCCAGCAGTTACAGGAACTTGGGAGAGACCCAGTACTTC. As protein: CASSYRNLGETQYF.

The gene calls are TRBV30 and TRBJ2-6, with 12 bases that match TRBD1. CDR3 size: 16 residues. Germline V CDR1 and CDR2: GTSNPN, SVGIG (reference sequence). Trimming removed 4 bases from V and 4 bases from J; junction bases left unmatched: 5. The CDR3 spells CAWTGTGGAGANVLTF. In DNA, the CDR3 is TGTGCCTGGACTGGGACAGGGGGCGCCGGGGCCAACGTCCTGACTTTC.

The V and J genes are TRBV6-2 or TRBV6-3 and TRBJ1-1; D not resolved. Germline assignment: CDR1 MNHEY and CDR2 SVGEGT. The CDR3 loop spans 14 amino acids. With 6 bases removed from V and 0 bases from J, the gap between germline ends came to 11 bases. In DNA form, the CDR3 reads TGTGCCAGCAGAAAGACACCGGTGAACACTGAAGCTTTCTTT. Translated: CASRKTPVNTEAFF.

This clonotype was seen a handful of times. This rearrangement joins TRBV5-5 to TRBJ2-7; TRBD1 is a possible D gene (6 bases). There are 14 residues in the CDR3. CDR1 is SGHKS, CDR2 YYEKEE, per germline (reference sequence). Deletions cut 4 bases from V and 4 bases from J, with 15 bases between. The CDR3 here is CASSKTGTAYEQYF. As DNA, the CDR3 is TGTGCCAGCAGCAAAACAGGGACCGCATACGAGCAGTACTTC.

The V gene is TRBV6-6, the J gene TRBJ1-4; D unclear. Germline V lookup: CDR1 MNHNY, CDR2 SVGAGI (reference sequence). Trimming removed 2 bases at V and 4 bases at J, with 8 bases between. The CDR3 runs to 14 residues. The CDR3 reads CASSYDRNNEKLFF. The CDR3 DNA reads TGTGCCAGCAGTTACGACCGGAATAATGAAAAACTGTTTTTT.

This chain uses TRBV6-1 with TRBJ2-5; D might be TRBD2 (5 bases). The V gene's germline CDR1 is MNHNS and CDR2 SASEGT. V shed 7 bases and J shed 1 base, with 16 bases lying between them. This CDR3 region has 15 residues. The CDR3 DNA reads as TGTGCCAGCATGGACCGACGGGAACCCCAAGAGACCCAGTACTTC. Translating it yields CASMDRREPQETQYF.

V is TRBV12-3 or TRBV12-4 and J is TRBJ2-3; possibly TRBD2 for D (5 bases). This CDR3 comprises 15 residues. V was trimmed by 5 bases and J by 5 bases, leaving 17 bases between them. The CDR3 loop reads CASSRTVTAGDTQYF. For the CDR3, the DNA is TGTGCCAGCAGTCGGACTGTTACCGCGGGAGATACGCAGTATTTT.

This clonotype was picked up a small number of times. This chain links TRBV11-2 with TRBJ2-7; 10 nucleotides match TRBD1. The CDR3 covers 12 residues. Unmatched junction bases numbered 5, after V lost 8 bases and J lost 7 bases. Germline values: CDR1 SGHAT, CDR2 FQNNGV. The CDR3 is CASGQGGWEQYF. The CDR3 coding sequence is TGTGCCAGCGGACAGGGGGGCTGGGAGCAGTACTTC.

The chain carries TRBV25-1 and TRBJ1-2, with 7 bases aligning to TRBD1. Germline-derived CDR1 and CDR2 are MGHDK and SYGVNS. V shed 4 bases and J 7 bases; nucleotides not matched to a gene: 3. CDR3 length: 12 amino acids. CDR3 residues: CASSGNRGGYTF. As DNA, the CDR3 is TGTGCCAGCAGTGGTAACAGGGGTGGCTACACCTTC.

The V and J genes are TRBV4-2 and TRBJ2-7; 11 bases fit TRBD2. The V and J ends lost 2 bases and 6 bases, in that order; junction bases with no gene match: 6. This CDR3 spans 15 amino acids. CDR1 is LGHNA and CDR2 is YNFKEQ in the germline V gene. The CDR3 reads CASSQLTLAGAEQYF. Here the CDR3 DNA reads TGTGCCAGCAGCCAATTAACACTAGCGGGAGCCGAGCAGTACTTC.

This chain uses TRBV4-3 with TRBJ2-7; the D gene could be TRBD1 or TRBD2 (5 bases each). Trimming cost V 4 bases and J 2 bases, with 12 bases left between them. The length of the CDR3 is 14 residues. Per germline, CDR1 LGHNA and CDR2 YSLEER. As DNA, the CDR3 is TGCGCCAGCAGCCCCGATCAGGGACCCTACGAGCAGTACTTC. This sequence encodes CASSPDQGPYEQYF.

The CDR3 coding sequence is TGTGCCAGCAGCTTTAGGGCCGACAATTATGGCTACACCTTC. The encoded protein is CASSFRADNYGYTF. The chain uses TRBV7-2 and TRBJ1-2; unclear D gene. The CDR3 sequence is 14 residues long. Germline V gives CDR1 SGHTA, CDR2 FQGNSA. The V end lost 3 bases, the J end lost 5 bases, and 13 bases lay between the germline ends.

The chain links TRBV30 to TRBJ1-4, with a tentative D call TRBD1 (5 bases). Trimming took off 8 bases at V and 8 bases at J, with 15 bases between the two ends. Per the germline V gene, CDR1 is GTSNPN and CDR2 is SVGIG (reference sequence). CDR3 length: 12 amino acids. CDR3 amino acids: CAAGGIEEKLFF. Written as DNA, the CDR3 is TGTGCCGCGGGGGGAATAGAAGAAAAACTGTTTTTT.

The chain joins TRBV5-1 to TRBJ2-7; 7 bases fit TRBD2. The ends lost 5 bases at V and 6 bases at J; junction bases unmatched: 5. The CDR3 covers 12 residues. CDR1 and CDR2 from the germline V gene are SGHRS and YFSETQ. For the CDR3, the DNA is TGCGCCAGCAGGGGAGGGTTCCGCGAGCAGTACTTC. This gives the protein CASRGGFREQYF.